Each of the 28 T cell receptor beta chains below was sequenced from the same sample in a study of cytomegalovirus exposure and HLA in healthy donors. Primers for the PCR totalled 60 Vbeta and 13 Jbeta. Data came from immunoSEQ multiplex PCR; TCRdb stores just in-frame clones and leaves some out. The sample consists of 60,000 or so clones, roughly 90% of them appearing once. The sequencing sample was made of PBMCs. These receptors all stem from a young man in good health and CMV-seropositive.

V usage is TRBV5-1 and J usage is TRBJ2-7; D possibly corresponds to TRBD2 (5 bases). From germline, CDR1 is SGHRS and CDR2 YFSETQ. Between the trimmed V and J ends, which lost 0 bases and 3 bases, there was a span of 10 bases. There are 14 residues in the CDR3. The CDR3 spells CASSLERVGYEQYF. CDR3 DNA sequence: TGCGCCAGCAGCTTGGAGAGGGTTGGCTACGAGCAGTACTTC.

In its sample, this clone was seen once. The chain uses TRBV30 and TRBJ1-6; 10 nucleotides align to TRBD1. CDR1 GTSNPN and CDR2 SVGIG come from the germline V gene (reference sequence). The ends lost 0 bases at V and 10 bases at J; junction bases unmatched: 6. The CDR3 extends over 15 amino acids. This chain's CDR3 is CAWSVLGTGDSPLHF. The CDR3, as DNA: TGTGCCTGGAGTGTCTTGGGGACAGGGGACTCACCCCTCCACTTT.

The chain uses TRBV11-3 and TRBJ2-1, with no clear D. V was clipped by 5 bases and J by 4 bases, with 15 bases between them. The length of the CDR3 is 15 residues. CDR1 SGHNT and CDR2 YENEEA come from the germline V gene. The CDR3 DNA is TGTGCCAGCAGCAGAACGGGTATTGGATACAATGAGCAGTTCTTC. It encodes CASSRTGIGYNEQFF.

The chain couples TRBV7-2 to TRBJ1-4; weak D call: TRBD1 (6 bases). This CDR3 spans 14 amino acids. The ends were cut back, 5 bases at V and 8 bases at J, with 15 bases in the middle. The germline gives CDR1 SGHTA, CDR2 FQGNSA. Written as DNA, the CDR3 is TGTGCCAGCAGCCCCTACAGGGTACCCGAAAAACTGTTTTTT. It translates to CASSPYRVPEKLFF.

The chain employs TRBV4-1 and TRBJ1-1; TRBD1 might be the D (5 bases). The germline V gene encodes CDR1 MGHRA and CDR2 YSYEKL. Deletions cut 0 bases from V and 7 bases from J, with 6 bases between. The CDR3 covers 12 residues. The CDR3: CASSQEQGEAFF. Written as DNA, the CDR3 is TGCGCCAGCAGCCAAGAGCAGGGTGAAGCTTTCTTT.

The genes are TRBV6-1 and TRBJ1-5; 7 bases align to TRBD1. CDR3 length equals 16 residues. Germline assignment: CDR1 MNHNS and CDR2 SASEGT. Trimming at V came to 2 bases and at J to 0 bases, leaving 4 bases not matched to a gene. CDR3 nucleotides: TGTGCCAGCAGTGAAAGGGGACAGTATAGCAATCAGCCCCAGCATTTT. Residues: CASSERGQYSNQPQHF.

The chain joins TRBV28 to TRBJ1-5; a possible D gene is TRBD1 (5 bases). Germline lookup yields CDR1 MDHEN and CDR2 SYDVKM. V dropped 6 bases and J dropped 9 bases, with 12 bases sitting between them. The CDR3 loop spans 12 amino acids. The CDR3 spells CASRLKGRPQHF. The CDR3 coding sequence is TGTGCCAGCAGACTCAAGGGGCGGCCCCAGCATTTT. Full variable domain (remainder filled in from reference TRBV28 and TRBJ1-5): DVKVTQSSRYLVKRTGEKVFLECVQDMDHENMFWYRQDPGLGLRLIYFSYDVKMKEKGDIPEGYSVSREKKERFSLILESASTNQTSMYLCASRLKGRPQHFGDGTRLSIL.

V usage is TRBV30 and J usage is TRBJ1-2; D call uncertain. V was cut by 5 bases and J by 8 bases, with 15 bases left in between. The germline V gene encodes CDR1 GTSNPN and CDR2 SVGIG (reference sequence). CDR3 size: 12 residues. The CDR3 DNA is TGTGCCTGGTTAAGGGTAAGGGAGGGCTACACCTTC. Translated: CAWLRVREGYTF.

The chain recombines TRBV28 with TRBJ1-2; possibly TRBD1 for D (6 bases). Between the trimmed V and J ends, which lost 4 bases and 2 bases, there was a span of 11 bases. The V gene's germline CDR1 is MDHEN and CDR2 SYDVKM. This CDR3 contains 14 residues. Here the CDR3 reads CASSSRQENYGYTF. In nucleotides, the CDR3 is TGTGCCAGCAGTTCCCGACAGGAGAACTATGGCTACACCTTC.

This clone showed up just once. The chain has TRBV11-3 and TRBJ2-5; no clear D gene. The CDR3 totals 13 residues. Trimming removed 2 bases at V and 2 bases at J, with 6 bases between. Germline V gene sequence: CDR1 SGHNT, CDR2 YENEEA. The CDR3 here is CASSLWQQETQYF. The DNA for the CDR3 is TGTGCCAGCAGCTTATGGCAGCAAGAGACCCAGTACTTC.

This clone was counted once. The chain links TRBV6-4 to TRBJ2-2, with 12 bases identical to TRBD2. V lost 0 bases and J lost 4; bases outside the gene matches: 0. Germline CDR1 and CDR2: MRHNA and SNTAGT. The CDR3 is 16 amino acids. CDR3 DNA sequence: TGTGCCAGCAGTGACTCGACTAGCGGGAGCACCGGGGAGCTGTTTTTT. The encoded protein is CASSDSTSGSTGELFF.

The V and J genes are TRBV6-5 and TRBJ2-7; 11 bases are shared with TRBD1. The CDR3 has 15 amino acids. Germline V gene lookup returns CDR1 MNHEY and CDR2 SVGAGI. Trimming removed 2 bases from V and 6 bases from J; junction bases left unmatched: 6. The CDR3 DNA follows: TGTGCCAGCAGTTACGGGGACAGGGGGAGTCGCGAGCAGTACTTC. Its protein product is CASSYGDRGSREQYF.

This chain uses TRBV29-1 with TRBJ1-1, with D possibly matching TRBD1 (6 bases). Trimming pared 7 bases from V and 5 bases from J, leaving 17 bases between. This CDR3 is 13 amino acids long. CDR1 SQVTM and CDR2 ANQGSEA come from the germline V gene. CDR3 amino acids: CSGLGGFGTEAFF. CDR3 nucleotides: TGCAGCGGTTTAGGGGGTTTTGGGACTGAAGCTTTCTTT.

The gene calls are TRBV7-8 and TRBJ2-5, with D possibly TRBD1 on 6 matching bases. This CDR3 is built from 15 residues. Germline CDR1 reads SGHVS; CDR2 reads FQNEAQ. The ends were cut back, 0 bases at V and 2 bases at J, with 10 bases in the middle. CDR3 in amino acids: CASSLAKGVQETQYF. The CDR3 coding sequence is TGTGCCAGCAGCTTAGCAAAGGGGGTTCAAGAGACCCAGTACTTC.

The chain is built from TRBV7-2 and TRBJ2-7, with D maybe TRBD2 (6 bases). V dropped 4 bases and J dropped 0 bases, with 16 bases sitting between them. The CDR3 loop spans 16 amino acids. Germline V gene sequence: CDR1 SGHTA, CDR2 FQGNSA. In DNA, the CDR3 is TGTGCCAGCAGCTGGGAAGCGGGTTCCCCCTCCTACGAGCAGTACTTC. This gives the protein CASSWEAGSPSYEQYF. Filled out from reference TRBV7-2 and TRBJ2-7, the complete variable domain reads GAGVSQSPSNKVTEKGKDVELRCDPISGHTALYWYRQSLGQGLEFLIYFQGNSAPDKSGLPSDRFSAERTGGSVSTLTIQRTQQEDSAVYLCASSWEAGSPSYEQYFGPGTRLTVT.

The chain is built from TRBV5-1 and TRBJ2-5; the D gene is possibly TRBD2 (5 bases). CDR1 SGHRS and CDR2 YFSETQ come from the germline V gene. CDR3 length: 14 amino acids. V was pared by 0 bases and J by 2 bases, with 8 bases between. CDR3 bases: TGCGCCAGCAGCTTGGGGGAGCGGCAAGAGACCCAGTACTTC. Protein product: CASSLGERQETQYF.

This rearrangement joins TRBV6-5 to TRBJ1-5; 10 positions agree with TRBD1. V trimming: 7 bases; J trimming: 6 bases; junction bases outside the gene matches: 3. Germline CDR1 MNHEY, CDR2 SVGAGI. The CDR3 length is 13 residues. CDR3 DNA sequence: TGTGCCAGCAAGGGGACAGGGGTTCAGCCCCAGCATTTT. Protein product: CASKGTGVQPQHF.

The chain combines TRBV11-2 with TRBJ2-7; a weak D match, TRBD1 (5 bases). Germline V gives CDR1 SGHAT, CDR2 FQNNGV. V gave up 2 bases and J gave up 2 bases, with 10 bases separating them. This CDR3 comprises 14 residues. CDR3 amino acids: CASSLRGSPYEQYF. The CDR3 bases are TGTGCCAGCAGCTTAAGGGGCAGTCCCTACGAGCAGTACTTC.

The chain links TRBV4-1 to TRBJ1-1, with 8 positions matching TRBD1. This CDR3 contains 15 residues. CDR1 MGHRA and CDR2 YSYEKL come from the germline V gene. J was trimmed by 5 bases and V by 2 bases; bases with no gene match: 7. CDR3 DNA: TGCGCCAGCAGCCAATTCGGACAGGGAAGTACTGAAGCTTTCTTT. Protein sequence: CASSQFGQGSTEAFF.

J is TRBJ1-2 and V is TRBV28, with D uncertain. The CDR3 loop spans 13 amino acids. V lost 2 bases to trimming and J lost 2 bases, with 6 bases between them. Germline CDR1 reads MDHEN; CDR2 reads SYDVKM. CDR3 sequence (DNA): TGTGCCAGCAGTTTAGGCGGGAACTATGGCTACACCTTC. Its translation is CASSLGGNYGYTF.

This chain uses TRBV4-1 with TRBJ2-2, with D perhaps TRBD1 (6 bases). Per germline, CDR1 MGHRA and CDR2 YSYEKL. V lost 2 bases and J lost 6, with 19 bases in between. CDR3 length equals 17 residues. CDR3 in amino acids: CASSQWATGKVAGELFF. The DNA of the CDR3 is TGCGCCAGCAGCCAATGGGCCACAGGGAAGGTGGCCGGGGAGCTGTTTTTT.

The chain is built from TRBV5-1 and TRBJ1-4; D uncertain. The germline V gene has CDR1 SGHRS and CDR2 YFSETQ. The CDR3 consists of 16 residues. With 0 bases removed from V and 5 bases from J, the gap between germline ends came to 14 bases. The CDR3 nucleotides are TGCGCCAGCAGCTTGGAATACGGCAGGATGAATGAAAAACTGTTTTTT. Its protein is CASSLEYGRMNEKLFF.

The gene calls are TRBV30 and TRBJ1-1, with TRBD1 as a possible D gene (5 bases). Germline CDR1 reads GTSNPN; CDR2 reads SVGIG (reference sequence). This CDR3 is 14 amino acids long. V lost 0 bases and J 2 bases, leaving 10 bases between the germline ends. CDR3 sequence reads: CAWSVRGSNTEAFF. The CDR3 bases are TGTGCCTGGAGTGTACGGGGGTCTAACACTGAAGCTTTCTTT.

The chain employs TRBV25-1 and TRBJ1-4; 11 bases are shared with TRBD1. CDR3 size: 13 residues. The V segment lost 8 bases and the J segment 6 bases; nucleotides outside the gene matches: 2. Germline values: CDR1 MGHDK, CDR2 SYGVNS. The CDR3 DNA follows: TGTGCCAGCGGACAGGGGGCGGATGAAAAACTGTTTTTT. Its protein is CASGQGADEKLFF.

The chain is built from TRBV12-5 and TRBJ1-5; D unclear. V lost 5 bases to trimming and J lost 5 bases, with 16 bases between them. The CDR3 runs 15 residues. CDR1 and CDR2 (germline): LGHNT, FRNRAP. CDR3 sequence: CASGARGRLDQPQHF. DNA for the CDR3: TGTGCTAGTGGTGCCCGTGGCAGACTGGATCAGCCCCAGCATTTT.

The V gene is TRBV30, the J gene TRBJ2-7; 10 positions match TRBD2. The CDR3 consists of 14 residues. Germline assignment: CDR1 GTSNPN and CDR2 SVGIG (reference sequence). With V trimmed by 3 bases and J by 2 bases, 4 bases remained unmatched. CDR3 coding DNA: TGTGCCTGGAGACAAAGCGGGAGGGCCTACGAGCAGTACTTC. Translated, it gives CAWRQSGRAYEQYF.

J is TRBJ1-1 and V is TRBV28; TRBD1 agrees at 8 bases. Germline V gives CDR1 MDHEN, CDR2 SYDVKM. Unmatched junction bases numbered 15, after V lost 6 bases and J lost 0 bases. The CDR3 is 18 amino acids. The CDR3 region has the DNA TGTGCCAGCAGGGCTGCAACCGACCGGGACAGGTTGAACACTGAAGCTTTCTTT. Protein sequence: CASRAATDRDRLNTEAFF. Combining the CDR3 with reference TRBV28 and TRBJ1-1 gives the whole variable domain DVKVTQSSRYLVKRTGEKVFLECVQDMDHENMFWYRQDPGLGLRLIYFSYDVKMKEKGDIPEGYSVSREKKERFSLILESASTNQTSMYLCASRAATDRDRLNTEAFFGQGTRLTVV.

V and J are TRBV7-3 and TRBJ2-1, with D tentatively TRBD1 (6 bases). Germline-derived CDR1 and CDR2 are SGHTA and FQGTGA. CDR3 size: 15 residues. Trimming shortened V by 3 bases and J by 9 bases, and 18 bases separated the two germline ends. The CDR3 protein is CASSFTGTPYGEQFF. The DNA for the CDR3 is TGTGCCAGCAGCTTTACAGGGACCCCATACGGTGAGCAGTTCTTC. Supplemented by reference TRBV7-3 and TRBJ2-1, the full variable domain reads GAGVSQTPSNKVTEKGKYVELRCDPISGHTALYWYRQSLGQGPEFLIYFQGTGAADDSGLPNDRFFAVRPEGSVSTLKIQRTERGDSAVYLCASSFTGTPYGEQFFGPGTRLTVL.